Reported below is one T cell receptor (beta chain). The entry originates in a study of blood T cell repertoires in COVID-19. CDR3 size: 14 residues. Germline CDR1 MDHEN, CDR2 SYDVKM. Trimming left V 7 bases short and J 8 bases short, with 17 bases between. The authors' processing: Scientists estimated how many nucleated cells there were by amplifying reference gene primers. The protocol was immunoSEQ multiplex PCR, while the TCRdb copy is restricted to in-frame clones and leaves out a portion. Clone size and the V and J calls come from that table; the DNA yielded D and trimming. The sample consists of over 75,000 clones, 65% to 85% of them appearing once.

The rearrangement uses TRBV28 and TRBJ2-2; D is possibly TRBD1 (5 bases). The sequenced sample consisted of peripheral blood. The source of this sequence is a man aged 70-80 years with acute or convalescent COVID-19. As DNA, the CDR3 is TGTGCCAGCACCCACTTAGGGGTCCCTGGGGAGCTGTTTTTT. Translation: CASTHLGVPGELFF.